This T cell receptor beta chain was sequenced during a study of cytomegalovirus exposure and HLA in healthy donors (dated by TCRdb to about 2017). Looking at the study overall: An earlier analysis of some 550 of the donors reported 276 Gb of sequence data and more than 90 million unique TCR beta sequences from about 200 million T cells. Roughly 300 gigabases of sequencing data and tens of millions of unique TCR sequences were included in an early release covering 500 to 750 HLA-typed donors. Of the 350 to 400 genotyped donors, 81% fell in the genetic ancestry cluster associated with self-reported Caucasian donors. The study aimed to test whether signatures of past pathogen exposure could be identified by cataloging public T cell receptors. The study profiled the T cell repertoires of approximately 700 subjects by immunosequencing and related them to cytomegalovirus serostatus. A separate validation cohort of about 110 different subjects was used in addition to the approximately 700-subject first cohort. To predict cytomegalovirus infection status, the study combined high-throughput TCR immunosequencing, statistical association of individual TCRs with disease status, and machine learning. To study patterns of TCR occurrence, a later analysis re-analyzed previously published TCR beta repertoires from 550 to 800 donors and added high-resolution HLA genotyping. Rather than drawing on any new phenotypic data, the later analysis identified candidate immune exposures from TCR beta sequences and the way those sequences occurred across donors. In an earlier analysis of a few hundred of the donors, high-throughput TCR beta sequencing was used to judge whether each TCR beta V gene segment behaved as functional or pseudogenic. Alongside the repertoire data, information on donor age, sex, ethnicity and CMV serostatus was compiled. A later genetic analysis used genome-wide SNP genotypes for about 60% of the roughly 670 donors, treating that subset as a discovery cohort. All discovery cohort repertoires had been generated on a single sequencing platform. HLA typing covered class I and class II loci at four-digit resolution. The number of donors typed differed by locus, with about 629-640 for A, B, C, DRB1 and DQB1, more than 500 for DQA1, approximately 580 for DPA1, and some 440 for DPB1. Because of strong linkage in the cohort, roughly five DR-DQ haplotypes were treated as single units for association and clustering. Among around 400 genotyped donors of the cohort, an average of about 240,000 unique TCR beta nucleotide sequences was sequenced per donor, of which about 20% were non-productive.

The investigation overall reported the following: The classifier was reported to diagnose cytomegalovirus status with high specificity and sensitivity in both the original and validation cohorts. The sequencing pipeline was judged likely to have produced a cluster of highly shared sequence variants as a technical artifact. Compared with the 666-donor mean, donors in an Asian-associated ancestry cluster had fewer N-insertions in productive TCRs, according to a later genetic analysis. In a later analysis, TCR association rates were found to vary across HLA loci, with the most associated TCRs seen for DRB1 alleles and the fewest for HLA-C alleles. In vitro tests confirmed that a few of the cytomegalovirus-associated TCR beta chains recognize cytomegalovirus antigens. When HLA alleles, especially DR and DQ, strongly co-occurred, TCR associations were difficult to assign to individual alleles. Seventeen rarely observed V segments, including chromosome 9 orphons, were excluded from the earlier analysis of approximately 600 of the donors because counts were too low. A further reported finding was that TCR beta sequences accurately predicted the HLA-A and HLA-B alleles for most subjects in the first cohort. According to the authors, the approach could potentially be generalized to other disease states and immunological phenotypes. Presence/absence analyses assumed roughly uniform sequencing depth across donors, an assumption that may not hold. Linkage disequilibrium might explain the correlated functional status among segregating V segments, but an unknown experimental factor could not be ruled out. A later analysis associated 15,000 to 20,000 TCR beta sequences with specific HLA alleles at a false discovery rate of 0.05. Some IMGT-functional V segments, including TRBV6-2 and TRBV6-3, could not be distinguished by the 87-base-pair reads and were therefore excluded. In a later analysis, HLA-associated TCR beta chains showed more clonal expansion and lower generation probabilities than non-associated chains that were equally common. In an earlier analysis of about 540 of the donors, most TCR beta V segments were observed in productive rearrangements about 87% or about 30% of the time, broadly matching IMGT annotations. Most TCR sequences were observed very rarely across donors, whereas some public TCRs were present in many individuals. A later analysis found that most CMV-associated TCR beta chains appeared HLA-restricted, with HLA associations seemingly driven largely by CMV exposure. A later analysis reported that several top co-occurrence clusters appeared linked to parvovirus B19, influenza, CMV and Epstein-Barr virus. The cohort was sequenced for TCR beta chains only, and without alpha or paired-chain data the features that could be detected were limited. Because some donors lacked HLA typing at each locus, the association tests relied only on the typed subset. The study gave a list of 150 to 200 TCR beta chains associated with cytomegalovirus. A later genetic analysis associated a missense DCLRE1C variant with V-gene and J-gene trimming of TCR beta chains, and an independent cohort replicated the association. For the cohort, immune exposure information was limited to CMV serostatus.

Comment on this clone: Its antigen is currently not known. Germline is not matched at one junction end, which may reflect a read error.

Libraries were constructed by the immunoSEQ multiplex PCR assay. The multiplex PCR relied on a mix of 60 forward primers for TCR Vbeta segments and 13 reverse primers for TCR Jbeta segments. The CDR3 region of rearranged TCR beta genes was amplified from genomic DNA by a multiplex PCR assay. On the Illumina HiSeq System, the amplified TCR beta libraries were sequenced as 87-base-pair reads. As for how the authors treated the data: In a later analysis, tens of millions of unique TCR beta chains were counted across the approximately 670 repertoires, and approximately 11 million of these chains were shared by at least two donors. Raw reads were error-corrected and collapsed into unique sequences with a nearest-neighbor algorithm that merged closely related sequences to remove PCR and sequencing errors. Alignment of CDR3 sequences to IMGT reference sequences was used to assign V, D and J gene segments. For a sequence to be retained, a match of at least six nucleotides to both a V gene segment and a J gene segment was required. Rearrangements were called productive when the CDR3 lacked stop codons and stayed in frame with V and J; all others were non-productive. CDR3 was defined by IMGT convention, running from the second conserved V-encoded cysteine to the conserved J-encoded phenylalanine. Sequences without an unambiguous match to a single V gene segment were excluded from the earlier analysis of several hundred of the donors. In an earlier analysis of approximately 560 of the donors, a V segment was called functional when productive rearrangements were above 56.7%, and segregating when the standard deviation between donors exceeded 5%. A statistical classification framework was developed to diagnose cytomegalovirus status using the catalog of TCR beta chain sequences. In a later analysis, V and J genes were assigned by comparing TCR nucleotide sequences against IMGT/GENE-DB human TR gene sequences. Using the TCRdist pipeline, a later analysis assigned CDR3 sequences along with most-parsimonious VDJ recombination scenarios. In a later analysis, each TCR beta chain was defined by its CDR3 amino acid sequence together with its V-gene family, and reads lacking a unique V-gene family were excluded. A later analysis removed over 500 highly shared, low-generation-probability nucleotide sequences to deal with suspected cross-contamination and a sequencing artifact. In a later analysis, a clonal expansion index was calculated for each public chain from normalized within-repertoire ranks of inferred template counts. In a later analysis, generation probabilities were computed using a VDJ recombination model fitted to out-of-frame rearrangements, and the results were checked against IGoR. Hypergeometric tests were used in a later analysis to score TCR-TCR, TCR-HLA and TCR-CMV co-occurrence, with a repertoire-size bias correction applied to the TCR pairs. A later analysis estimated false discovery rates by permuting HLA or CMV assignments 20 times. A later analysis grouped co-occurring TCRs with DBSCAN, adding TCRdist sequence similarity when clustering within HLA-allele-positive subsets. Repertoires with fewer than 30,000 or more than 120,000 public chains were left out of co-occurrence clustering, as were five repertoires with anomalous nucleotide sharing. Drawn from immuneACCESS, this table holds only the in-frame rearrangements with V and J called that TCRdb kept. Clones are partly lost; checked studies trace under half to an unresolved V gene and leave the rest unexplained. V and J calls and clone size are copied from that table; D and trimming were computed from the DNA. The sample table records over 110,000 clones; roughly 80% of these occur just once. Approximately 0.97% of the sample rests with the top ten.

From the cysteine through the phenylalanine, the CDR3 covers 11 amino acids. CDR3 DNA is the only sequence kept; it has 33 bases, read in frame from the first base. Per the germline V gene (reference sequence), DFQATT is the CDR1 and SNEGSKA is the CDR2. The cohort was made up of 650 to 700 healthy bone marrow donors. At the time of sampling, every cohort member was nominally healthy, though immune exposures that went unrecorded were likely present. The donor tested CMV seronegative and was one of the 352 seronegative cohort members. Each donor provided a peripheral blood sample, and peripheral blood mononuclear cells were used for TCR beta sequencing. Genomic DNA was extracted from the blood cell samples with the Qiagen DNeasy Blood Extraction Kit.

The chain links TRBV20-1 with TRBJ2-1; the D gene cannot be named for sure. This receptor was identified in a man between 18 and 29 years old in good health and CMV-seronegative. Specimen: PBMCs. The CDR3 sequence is CSARQYSEQFF. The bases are TGCAGTGCTAGGCAATACAGTGAGCAGTTCTTC.